This T cell receptor (beta chain) was sequenced for a study of immune cell composition in non-small cell lung cancer listed by TCRdb under 2017. About the study as a whole: To assign histologic subtype, which was mostly lung adenocarcinoma or squamous cell carcinoma, H&E was combined with p63, CK5, Napsin A and TTF-1 immunohistochemistry. Supplementary cohort #1, some ten lung adenocarcinoma cases, had paired tumour/lung TCR-beta sequencing and TIL populations generated to assess tumour reactivity. A handful of tumour specimens with TCR-beta data were of rare histological subtypes and were excluded from the subtype comparisons. Adaptive Biotechnologies TCR-beta sequencing was carried out on over 32 paired NSCLC tumour and non-adjacent lung specimens, as well as on 26 tumour-only specimens.

Genomic DNA was isolated with the QIAamp DNA kit from frozen aliquots of single-cell suspensions that had not been sorted. Tumour samples were surgically resected non-small cell lung cancer tissue. Tissues arrived within 2 hours after resection and were immediately processed into single-cell suspensions. Tissue was mechanically dissociated and enzymatically digested with DNase I, collagenase I and hyaluronidase for 25 to 35 minutes at 37 °C, then filtered and RBC-lysed. Worth noting for this clone: This clone's antigen is unknown. No quality values exist for individual bases; no much larger clone is one base distant.

V is pared back by 8 bases and J by 1 base, with 15 bases lying between the germline termini. From the cysteine up to the phenylalanine, the CDR3 has a length of 15 residues. Only the CDR3 DNA is retained, 45 bases long and in frame from the first base. CDR1 MNHNS and CDR2 SASEGT are derived from the germline V gene. A two-step multiplex PCR was used to amplify TCR-beta CDR3 regions from genomic DNA, and Illumina-compatible adaptors were added in the second step. TCR-beta immunosequencing was performed on an Illumina platform as a commercial immunoSEQ service. In the source study's methods: Two measures summarised the repertoires: productive clonality, and Top 10 Clones, meaning the percentage of T-cell templates coming from the ten most frequent sequences. Productive clonality ranged from 0 to 1, with 1 indicating a monoclonal population. Sequences comprising at least 0.1% of tumour T-cell templates but absent from matched non-adjacent lung were defined as tumour-associated clones and were identified via log10 scatter plots. Analyses were done in GraphPad Prism7 and R, with Student's t-tests for two-group comparisons, ANOVA for stages, and linear regression for relationships. TCRdb took over this immuneACCESS table, retaining in-frame rearrangements with V and J assigned. Such tables are incomplete; in checked studies, under half of the missing clones stem from an unresolved V gene, and the remainder is unexplained. Clonal size and the V and J genes are those of that table, whereas D and trimming came from the DNA. The sample yields 1,500 to 2,000 clones; 75% to 85% were counted once. The top ten hold 11% of the sample.

Results and caveats for the whole study, not just this receptor: The reactivity cohort included only about nine cases, and whether tumour-reactive clones share sequences with the dominant in vivo tumour-associated clones was not shown. In under twelve adenocarcinoma cases, maximal tumour-associated clone frequency correlated strongly with TIL tumour reactivity, whereas overall clonality did not. Smoking pack-years did not significantly correlate with tumour TCR-beta clonality. Tumour-associated clones >0.5% were found in nearly half of NSCLC cases, namely in over 25% of adenocarcinomas versus about four fifths of squamous carcinomas. Compared with lung adenocarcinoma tumours, lung squamous cell carcinoma showed significantly higher Top 10 clone scores and productive clonality.

Sequenced input: lung tumor tissue. This clonotype was sampled from a human donor with non-small cell lung cancer. The chain links TRBV6-1 with TRBJ1-3; no D gene is confidently identified. The CDR3 protein: CASRGLVDSGNTIYF. The DNA reads as follows: TGTGCCAGCCGAGGGCTCGTCGATTCTGGAAACACCATATATTTT.